These 25 T cell receptor beta chains share one sample of origin, sequenced in a study of T cell repertoires in cytomegalovirus infection (dated by TCRdb to between 2018 and 2021). In the paper's terms, the treatment or condition label means: in vitro stimulation with specific CMV peptide epitopes to enrich CMV-specific T cells. Data came from an Illumina HiSeq 1500. TCRdb passed the public sequencing reads through fastp at Q25 and MiXCR, retaining productive beta sequences. One record per CDR3 amino acid sequence lists the most common genes and DNA. Counted in this sample were some 900,000 distinct CDR3 sequences; about 30% of them appeared once. The ten largest clones capture approximately 13% of the sample. No antigen has been identified for these receptors. The sequencing here drew on cultured CD8+ T cells from PBMCs, taken from culture after CMV antigen stimulation. The receptors originated from a human donor in good health (CMV status not recorded). Some clones in this sample may be carry-over from other donors' samples.

This chain links TRBV4-1 with TRBJ2-5; TRBD2 agrees at 9 bases. The germline V gene has CDR1 MGHRA and CDR2 YSYEKL. J gave up 2 bases and V 2 bases, and 6 bases lay outside the gene matches. CDR3 size: 16 residues. The CDR3 DNA reads TGCGCCAGCAGCCAATCTAGCGGGGCCCTTCAAGAGACCCAGTACTTC. Translating gives CASSQSSGALQETQYF.

The gene calls are TRBV4-3 and TRBJ2-1; D gene ambiguous. Germline V gene data show CDR1 as LGHNA and CDR2 as YSLEER. With 1 base removed from V and 2 bases from J, the gap between germline ends came to 9 bases. The CDR3 spans 15 residues. The CDR3: CASSQGREAYNEQFF. The DNA of the CDR3 is TGCGCCAGCAGCCAAGGAAGGGAAGCCTACAATGAGCAGTTCTTC.

The CDR3 sequence: CASSPRSGRSYEQYF. DNA of the CDR3: TGTGCCAGCAGCCCCCGTAGCGGGAGATCCTACGAGCAGTACTTC. The J gene is TRBJ2-7, the V gene TRBV7-9, with 9 bases matching TRBD2. Germline V lookup: CDR1 SEHNR, CDR2 FQNEAQ (reference sequence). CDR3 size: 15 residues. V lost 5 bases and J lost 1; bases outside the gene matches: 6.

There are a few counts of this clonotype. The gene calls are TRBV7-6 and TRBJ2-6; D is ambiguous. Germline CDR1 is SGHVS and CDR2 is FNYEAQ. V was clipped by 5 bases and J by 0 bases, with 14 bases between them. This CDR3 is 17 amino acids long. The CDR3 protein is CASSPTILNSGANVLTF. The DNA of the CDR3 is TGTGCCAGCAGCCCAACTATACTGAACTCTGGGGCCAACGTCCTGACTTTC.

V usage is TRBV7-3 and J usage is TRBJ2-1; 9 nucleotides line up with TRBD2. Germline lookup yields CDR1 SGHTA and CDR2 FQGTGA. V was clipped by 5 bases and J by 8 bases; unmatched bases: 10. This CDR3 contains 15 residues. CDR3 amino acids: CASSKTSGGLDEQFF. CDR3 nucleotide sequence: TGTGCCAGCAGCAAGACTAGCGGTGGGCTGGATGAGCAGTTCTTC.

This clonotype has just a few counts. The rearrangement links TRBV6-2 or TRBV6-3 to TRBJ2-5; TRBD1 might be the D (5 bases). The CDR3 has 13 residues. Germline V lookup: CDR1 MNHEY, CDR2 SVGEGT. V gave up 11 bases and J gave up 2 bases, with 15 bases separating them. CDR3 sequence reads: CAGKEQGQETQYF. The CDR3, as DNA: TGTGCCGGAAAGGAGCAGGGACAAGAGACCCAGTACTTC.

In regard to this clonotype: The junction differs from germline at one of its ends, possibly a read error. The chain carries TRBV29-1 and TRBJ2-7, with a possible D match to TRBD2 (7 bases). CDR1 SQVTM and CDR2 ANQGSEA come from the germline V gene. This CDR3 has 13 residues. The CDR3 loop reads CSGGGGGTYVQYF. The CDR3 nucleotides read TGCAGTGGAGGGGGGGGGGGAACCTACGTGCAGTACTTC.

The chain recombines TRBV12-3 or TRBV12-4 with TRBJ1-1, with D tentatively TRBD1 (6 bases). V lost 3 bases and J lost 5, with 13 bases in between. There are 14 residues in the CDR3. The CDR3 region has the DNA TGTGCCAGCAGTTTGTTTGAGGGGGGGACTGAAGCTTTCTTT. Translating gives CASSLFEGGTEAFF.

In DNA, the CDR3 is TGTGCCAGCAGCTTAGCGCAGGGTTTCTCTGAAGCTTTCTTT. Translation gives CASSLAQGFSEAFF. The rearrangement uses TRBV7-4 and TRBJ1-1, with D perhaps matching TRBD1 (5 bases). Between the trimmed V and J ends, which lost 0 bases and 6 bases, there was a span of 11 bases. Germline V gene lookup returns CDR1 SGHVT and CDR2 SQSDAQ. This CDR3 region has 14 residues.

This clonotype appeared a few times. The rearrangement links TRBV4-1 to TRBJ1-1, with a possible D match to TRBD1 (5 bases). Trimming stripped 1 base from V and 1 base from J, with 10 bases between. Germline values: CDR1 MGHRA, CDR2 YSYEKL. This CDR3 is 15 amino acids long. The CDR3 loop reads CASSQVGAPNTEAFF. CDR3 bases: TGCGCCAGCAGCCAAGTCGGGGCGCCGAACACTGAAGCTTTCTTT.

This clonotype has a handful of counts. The J gene is TRBJ1-2, the V gene TRBV27, with TRBD1 identical over 8 bases. The CDR3 is made up of 16 amino acids. Unmatched junction bases numbered 9, after V lost 6 bases and J lost 0 bases. Germline V gene sequence: CDR1 MNHEY, CDR2 SMNVEV (reference sequence). The CDR3 nucleotides read TGTGCCAGCAGGCGGACAGGGATCTCTACTAACTATGGCTACACCTTC. This translates into CASRRTGISTNYGYTF.

The CDR3 bases are TGTGCCAGCAGCTTGGCGGAGACTAGCGGAGAACCCTCCTACGAGCAGTACGTC. Protein product: CASSLAETSGEPSYEQYV. The chain uses TRBV13 and TRBJ2-7, with TRBD2 identical over 9 bases. This CDR3 region has 18 residues. Trimming removed 3 bases from V and 0 bases from J; junction bases left unmatched: 12. The V gene's germline CDR1 is PRHDT and CDR2 FYEKMQ (reference sequence).

This clonotype was counted only a few times. The chain employs TRBV6-2 or TRBV6-3 and TRBJ2-5; 7 nucleotides align to TRBD1. The CDR3 covers 13 residues. Germline CDR1 MNHEY, CDR2 SVGEGT. Trimming at V came to 4 bases and at J to 4 bases, leaving 3 bases not matched to a gene. The CDR3 spells CASSFNRGETQYF. The CDR3 nucleotides read TGTGCCAGCAGTTTCAACAGGGGAGAGACCCAGTACTTC.

V usage is TRBV6-5 and J usage is TRBJ1-1, with TRBD1 matching 7 bases. Germline CDR1 reads MNHEY; CDR2 reads SVGAGI. The CDR3 spans 15 residues. The ends lost 0 bases at V and 4 bases at J; junction bases unmatched: 5. The CDR3 is CASSYSETGTTEAFF. The DNA of the CDR3 is TGTGCCAGCAGTTACTCTGAGACAGGGACCACTGAAGCTTTCTTT.

This clonotype was observed a few times. This rearrangement joins TRBV20-1 to TRBJ1-2; D perhaps matches TRBD1 (5 bases). Germline V gene sequence: CDR1 DFQATT, CDR2 SNEGSKA (reference sequence). Trimming shortened V by 0 bases and J by 3 bases, and 14 bases separated the two germline ends. This CDR3 is 15 amino acids long. The CDR3 region has the DNA TGCAGTGCTAGAGATGCCACCGGGGCTTACTATGGCTACACCTTC. The encoded protein is CSARDATGAYYGYTF.

The chain combines TRBV27 with TRBJ1-6, with TRBD1 matching over 10 bases. V dropped 5 bases and J dropped 7; count of bases not matched to a gene: 8. Germline V gene data show CDR1 as MNHEY and CDR2 as SMNVEV (reference sequence). CDR3 length equals 16 residues. The CDR3 loop reads CASSNAGQGINSPLHF. CDR3 bases: TGTGCCAGCAGTAATGCGGGACAGGGGATAAATTCACCCCTCCACTTT.

This clonotype showed up many times. The chain uses TRBV7-6 and TRBJ1-5; D unclear. V was shortened by 5 bases and J by 0 bases, with 17 bases between the two germline ends. The CDR3 is made up of 17 amino acids. Germline CDR1 and CDR2: SGHVS and FNYEAQ. In DNA, the CDR3 is TGTGCCAGCAGCCCTAGAGAGGGCCCCTATAGCAATCAGCCCCAGCATTTT. Its translation is CASSPREGPYSNQPQHF.

This chain joins TRBV4-1 and TRBJ1-1; D gene ambiguous. The CDR3 has 15 residues. V lost 5 bases and J lost 8, with 21 bases in between. Germline V CDR1 and CDR2: MGHRA, YSYEKL. The chain's CDR3 is CASSWVVEGLWEAFF. The CDR3 DNA is TGCGCCAGCAGCTGGGTCGTGGAGGGTTTATGGGAAGCTTTCTTT.

This clonotype was seen a few times. The CDR3 region is CAISEPDSINYGYTF. The CDR3 nucleotides read TGTGCCATCAGTGAGCCCGACAGTATTAACTATGGCTACACCTTC. V is TRBV10-3 and J is TRBJ1-2, with TRBD1 as a possible D gene (5 bases). Germline CDR1 reads ENHRY; CDR2 reads SYGVKD. The CDR3 is made up of 15 amino acids. The ends were cut back, 2 bases at V and 1 base at J, with 11 bases in the middle.

V usage is TRBV5-5 and J usage is TRBJ2-1; the match to TRBD1 covers 8 bases. Germline V lookup: CDR1 SGHKS, CDR2 YYEKEE (reference sequence). The CDR3 consists of 18 residues. V lost 0 bases and J lost 6; bases outside the gene matches: 14. CDR3 loop: CASSLDLYGQGASNEQFF. The CDR3, as DNA: TGTGCCAGCAGCTTGGATCTGTATGGGCAGGGGGCTAGCAATGAGCAGTTCTTC.

On this clonotype itself: Since the CDR3 does not end with the conserved phenylalanine or tryptophan, this likely comes from a read error. The chain has TRBV12-3 or TRBV12-4 and TRBJ2-3, with D possibly being TRBD1 (6 bases). V lost 8 bases to trimming and J lost 4 bases, with 16 bases between them. The length of the CDR3 is 14 residues. This CDR3 reads CASSPGGGADTQYS. The CDR3, as DNA: TGTGCCAGCTCTCCTGGGGGCGGCGCAGATACGCAGTATTCT.

CDR3 sequence: CASHSGRPDGNTIYF. DNA for the CDR3: TGTGCCAGCCACTCGGGTCGTCCAGATGGAAACACCATATATTTT. The chain links TRBV7-9 to TRBJ1-3, with D unclear. This CDR3 has 15 residues. Germline V gene lookup returns CDR1 SEHNR and CDR2 FQNEAQ (reference sequence). Trimming stripped 8 bases from V and 3 bases from J, with 17 bases between.

This chain uses TRBV20-1 with TRBJ1-2; the D gene is possibly TRBD1 (5 bases). The CDR3 loop spans 14 amino acids. Trimming left V 4 bases short and J 4 bases short, with 16 bases between. Germline CDR1 is DFQATT and CDR2 is SNEGSKA (reference sequence). The CDR3 DNA is TGCAGTGCTAACCGCCTAGACAGATTCTATGGCTACACCTTC. It yields the protein CSANRLDRFYGYTF.

The CDR3 here is CASSPNWEETQYF. The CDR3 bases are TGTGCCAGCAGCCCTAATTGGGAAGAGACCCAGTACTTC. The chain carries TRBV7-6 and TRBJ2-5, with no clear D. This CDR3 is built from 13 residues. Germline lookup yields CDR1 SGHVS and CDR2 FNYEAQ. V was pared by 5 bases and J by 3 bases, with 10 bases between.

The rearrangement links TRBV23-1 to TRBJ2-7; no reliable D call. TRBV23-1 qualifies as an ORF whose function is uncertain. V gave up 4 bases and J gave up 3 bases, with 13 bases separating them. The CDR3 totals 14 residues. CDR3 protein: CASSPHSFSYEQYV. In nucleotides, the CDR3 is TGCGCCAGCAGTCCCCACTCATTCAGCTACGAGCAGTACGTC.